This T cell receptor (beta chain) was recovered during a study of cytomegalovirus exposure and HLA in healthy donors. Profiling relied on immunoSEQ multiplex PCR, and the TCRdb table lists in-frame clones only, not all of them. In the table there are about 110,000 clones, around 95% of which are singletons. Study results and caveats: The study found most TCR sequences rare, yet found some public TCRs in many donors.

The junction had 8 bases not matched to a gene; V was cut back by 3 bases and J by 0 bases. CDR1 and CDR2 (germline): KGHSH, LQKENI. The CDR3 is 18 residues long. Comment on this clone: What it binds is unknown.

This TCR was sampled from a woman aged 18-29 years in good health and CMV-seronegative. Sequencing input: PBMCs. The genes are TRBV18 and TRBJ2-2; 9 bases agree with TRBD2. CDR3: CASSPHPPSGTNTGELFF. The DNA for the CDR3 is TGTGCCAGCTCACCCCACCCTCCTAGCGGGACGAACACCGGGGAGCTGTTTTTT.